This TCR beta chain was recovered during a study of cytomegalovirus exposure and HLA in healthy donors. PCR was performed using 60 Vbeta and 13 Jbeta primers. Sequencing was performed with immunoSEQ multiplex PCR; in TCRdb, only in-frame clones are kept and a portion is missing. The repertoire holds some 250,000 clones, over 70% seen once, with 8% in the top ten. The germline V gene has CDR1 SGHRS and CDR2 YFSETQ. The CDR3 spans 14 residues. Trimming stripped 8 bases from V and 0 bases from J, with 12 bases between. The chain employs TRBV5-1 and TRBJ2-1; D is perhaps TRBD2 (5 bases). This sequence was found in a woman between 55 and 75 years old in good health and CMV-seropositive. Sequenced material: PBMCs. Here the CDR3 reads CASRVGSSYNEQFF. The CDR3, as DNA: TGCGCCAGTCGTGTGGGGAGCTCCTACAATGAGCAGTTCTTC.